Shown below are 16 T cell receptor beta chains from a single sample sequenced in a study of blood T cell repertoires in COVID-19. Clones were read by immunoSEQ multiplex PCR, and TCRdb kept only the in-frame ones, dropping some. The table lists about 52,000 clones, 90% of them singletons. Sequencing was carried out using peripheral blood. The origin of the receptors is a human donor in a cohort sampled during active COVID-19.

The CDR3 region has the DNA TGTGCCAGCAGCGTTAGCGGGAGGGGGGAGCAGTACTTC. This encodes CASSVSGRGEQYF. This chain links TRBV11-3 with TRBJ2-7; 11 bases match TRBD2. Germline V lookup: CDR1 SGHNT, CDR2 YENEEA. CDR3 size: 13 residues. The V and J ends lost 5 bases and 7 bases, in that order; junction bases with no gene match: 4.

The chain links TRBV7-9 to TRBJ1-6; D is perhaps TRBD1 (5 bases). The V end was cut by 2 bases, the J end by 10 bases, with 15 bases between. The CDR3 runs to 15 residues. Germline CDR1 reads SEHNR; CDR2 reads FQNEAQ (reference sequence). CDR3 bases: TGTGCCAGCAGCTTAAGGGCAGGGTCTGTCTCACCCCTCCACTTT. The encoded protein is CASSLRAGSVSPLHF.

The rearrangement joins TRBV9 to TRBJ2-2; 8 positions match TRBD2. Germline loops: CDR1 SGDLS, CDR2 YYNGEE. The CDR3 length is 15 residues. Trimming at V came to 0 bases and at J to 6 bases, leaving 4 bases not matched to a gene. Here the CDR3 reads CASSVAGGPSGELFF. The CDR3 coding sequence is TGTGCCAGCAGCGTAGCGGGAGGGCCGTCCGGGGAGCTGTTTTTT. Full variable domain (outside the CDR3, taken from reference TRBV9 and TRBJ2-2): DSGVTQTPKHLITATGQRVTLRCSPRSGDLSVYWYQQSLDQGLQFLIQYYNGEERAKGNILERFSAQQFPDLHSELNLSSLELGDSALYFCASSVAGGPSGELFFGEGSRLTVL.

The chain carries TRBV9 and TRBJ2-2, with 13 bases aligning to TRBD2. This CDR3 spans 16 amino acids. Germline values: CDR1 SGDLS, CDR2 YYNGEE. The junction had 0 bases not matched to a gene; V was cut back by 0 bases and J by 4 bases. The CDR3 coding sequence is TGTGCCAGCAGCGTAGGACTAGCGGGGGGCACCGGGGAGCTGTTTTTT. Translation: CASSVGLAGGTGELFF.

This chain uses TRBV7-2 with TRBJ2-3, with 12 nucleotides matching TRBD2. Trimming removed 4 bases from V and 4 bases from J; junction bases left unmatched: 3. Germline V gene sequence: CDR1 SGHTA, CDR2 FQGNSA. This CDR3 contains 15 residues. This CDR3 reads CASSWTSGKADTQYF. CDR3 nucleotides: TGTGCCAGCAGCTGGACTAGCGGGAAAGCAGATACGCAGTATTTT.

CDR3 DNA: TGTGCCTGGAGTCCTCTACCCGGGACTAGCGGGACCGGGGCCAACGTCCTGACTTTC. As protein: CAWSPLPGTSGTGANVLTF. The V and J genes are TRBV30 and TRBJ2-6, with 13 bases lining up with TRBD2. The V gene's germline CDR1 is GTSNPN and CDR2 SVGIG (reference sequence). V was pared by 2 bases and J by 4 bases, with 11 bases of the junction left unmatched. The CDR3 has 19 amino acids.

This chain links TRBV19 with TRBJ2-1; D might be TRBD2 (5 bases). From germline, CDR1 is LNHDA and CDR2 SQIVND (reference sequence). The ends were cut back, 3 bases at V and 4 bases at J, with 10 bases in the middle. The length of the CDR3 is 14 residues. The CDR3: CASSMSRTYNEQFF. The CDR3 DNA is TGTGCCAGTAGTATGTCGAGGACTTACAATGAGCAGTTCTTC. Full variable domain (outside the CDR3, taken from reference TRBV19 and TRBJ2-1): DGGITQSPKYLFRKEGQNVTLSCEQNLNHDAMYWYRQDPGQGLRLIYYSQIVNDFQKGDIAEGYSVSREKKESFPLTVTSAQKNPTAFYLCASSMSRTYNEQFFGPGTRLTVL.

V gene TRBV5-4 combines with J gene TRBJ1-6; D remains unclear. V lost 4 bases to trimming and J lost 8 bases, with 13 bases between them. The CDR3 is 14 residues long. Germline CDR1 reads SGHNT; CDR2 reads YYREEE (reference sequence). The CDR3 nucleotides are TGTGCCAGCAGCCAGGATGGGTTAGATTCACCCCTCCACTTT. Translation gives CASSQDGLDSPLHF.

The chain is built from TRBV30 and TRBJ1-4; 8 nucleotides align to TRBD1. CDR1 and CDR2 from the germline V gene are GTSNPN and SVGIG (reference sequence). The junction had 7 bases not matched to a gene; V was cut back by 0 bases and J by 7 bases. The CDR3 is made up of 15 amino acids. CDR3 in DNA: TGTGCCTGGAGTGTAACAGGGGGGCTGAGTGAAAAACTGTTTTTT. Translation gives CAWSVTGGLSEKLFF. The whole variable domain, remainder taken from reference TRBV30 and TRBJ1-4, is SQTIHQWPATLVQPVGSPLSLECTVEGTSNPNLYWYRQAAGRGLQLLFYSVGIGQISSEVPQNLSASRPQDRQFILSSKKLLLSDSGFYLCAWSVTGGLSEKLFFGSGTQLSVL.

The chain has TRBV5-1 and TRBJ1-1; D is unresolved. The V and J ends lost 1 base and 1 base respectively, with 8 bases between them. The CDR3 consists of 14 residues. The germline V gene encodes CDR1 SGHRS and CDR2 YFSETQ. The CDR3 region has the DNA TGCGCCAGCAGCTTGAATTTCAGGAACACTGAAGCTTTCTTT. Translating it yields CASSLNFRNTEAFF.

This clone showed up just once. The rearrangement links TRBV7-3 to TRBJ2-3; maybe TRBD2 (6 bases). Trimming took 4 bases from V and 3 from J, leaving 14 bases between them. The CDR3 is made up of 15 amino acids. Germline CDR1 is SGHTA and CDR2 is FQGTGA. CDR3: CASSSLGEETDTQYF. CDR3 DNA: TGTGCCAGCAGCTCCCTGGGGGAGGAGACAGATACGCAGTATTTT.

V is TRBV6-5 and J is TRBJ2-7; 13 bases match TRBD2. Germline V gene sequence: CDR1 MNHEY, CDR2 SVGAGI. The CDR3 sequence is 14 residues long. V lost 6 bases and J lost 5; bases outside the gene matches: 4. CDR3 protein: CASSRTSGSDEQYF. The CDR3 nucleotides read TGTGCCAGCAGCCGGACTAGCGGGAGTGACGAGCAGTACTTC.

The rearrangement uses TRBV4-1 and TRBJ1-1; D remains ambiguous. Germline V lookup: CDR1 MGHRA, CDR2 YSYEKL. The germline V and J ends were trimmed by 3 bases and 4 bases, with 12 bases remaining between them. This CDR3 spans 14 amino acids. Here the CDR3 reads CASSHPGPSTEAFF. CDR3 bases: TGCGCCAGCAGCCATCCCGGTCCGAGCACTGAAGCTTTCTTT.

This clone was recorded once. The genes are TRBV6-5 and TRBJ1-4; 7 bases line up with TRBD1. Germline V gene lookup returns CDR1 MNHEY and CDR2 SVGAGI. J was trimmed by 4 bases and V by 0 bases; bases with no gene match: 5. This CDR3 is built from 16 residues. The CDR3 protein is CASSYSRGGGNEKLFF. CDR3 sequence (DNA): TGTGCCAGCAGTTACTCACGAGGGGGCGGTAATGAAAAACTGTTTTTT.

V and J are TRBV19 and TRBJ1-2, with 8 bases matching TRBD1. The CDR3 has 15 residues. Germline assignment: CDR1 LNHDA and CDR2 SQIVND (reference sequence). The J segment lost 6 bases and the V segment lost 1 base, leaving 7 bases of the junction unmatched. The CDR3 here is CASSIVLDRVDGYTF. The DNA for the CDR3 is TGTGCCAGTAGTATAGTCCTGGACAGGGTCGATGGCTACACCTTC.

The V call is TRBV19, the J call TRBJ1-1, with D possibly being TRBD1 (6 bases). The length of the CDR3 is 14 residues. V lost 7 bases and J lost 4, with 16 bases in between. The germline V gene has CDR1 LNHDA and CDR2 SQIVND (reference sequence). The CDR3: CASTQGGGGTEAFF. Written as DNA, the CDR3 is TGTGCCAGTACCCAAGGGGGGGGCGGCACTGAAGCTTTCTTT.